These 27 T cell receptor beta chains were sequenced from one sample in a study of response to subunit inactivated influenza vaccine. From the RT-PCR reads, TCRdb called clonotypes with MiXCR, one entry per CDR3 protein. This sample has roughly 500,000 distinct CDR3 sequences, with 20% to 25% found just once. These data were likewise used in another study, on T cells expressing NK-cell markers. That paper notes: TCR beta libraries carry UMIs added by 5'RACE template switching.

The source material was CD4+ T cells sorted from PBMCs, sampled about 12 days after vaccination. The receptors originated from a man aged 50 or older who received an inactivated influenza vaccine.

The chain couples TRBV29-1 to TRBJ2-7, with 10 bases that match TRBD1. The CDR3 runs 13 residues. V lost 3 bases to trimming and J lost 5 bases; unmatched junction nucleotides: 4. Germline V lookup: CDR1 SQVTM, CDR2 ANQGSEA. The CDR3 nucleotides are TGCAGCGTTGAGGGGACAGGGGCAAACGAGCAGTACTTC. Translated, it gives CSVEGTGANEQYF.

This chain joins TRBV20-1 and TRBJ1-5; D remains ambiguous. Looked up from germline, CDR1 is DFQATT and CDR2 is SNEGSKA (reference sequence). V lost 7 bases and J lost 2, with 9 bases in between. The CDR3 length is 12 residues. This CDR3 is CSGLRGNQPQHF. The CDR3 DNA follows: TGCAGTGGATTGCGGGGCAATCAGCCCCAGCATTTT.

At least ten counts were recorded for this clonotype. V gene TRBV5-1 combines with J gene TRBJ2-1; possibly TRBD2 for D (6 bases). There are 14 residues in the CDR3. Looked up from germline, CDR1 is SGHRS and CDR2 is YFSETQ. Deletions cut 6 bases from V and 7 bases from J, with 17 bases between. The DNA of the CDR3 is TGCGCCAGCAACCCCCCAGGTCGGGGGAATGAGCAGTTCTTC. Its protein product is CASNPPGRGNEQFF. Filled out from reference TRBV5-1 and TRBJ2-1, the complete variable domain reads KAGVTQTPRYLIKTRGQQVTLSCSPISGHRSVSWYQQTPGQGLQFLFEYFSETQRNKGNFPGRFSGRQFSNSRSEMNVSTLELGDSALYLCASNPPGRGNEQFFGPGTRLTVL.

The chain uses TRBV5-1 and TRBJ1-5, with D uncertain. V dropped 2 bases and J dropped 0 bases, with 9 bases sitting between them. The CDR3 consists of 15 residues. CDR1 and CDR2 (germline): SGHRS, YFSETQ. DNA of the CDR3: TGCGCCAGCAGCTTCGACGGTTATAGCAATCAGCCCCAGCATTTT. It encodes CASSFDGYSNQPQHF.

This chain links TRBV7-2 with TRBJ1-3, with unresolved D. Germline CDR1 is SGHTA and CDR2 is FQGNSA. The CDR3 sequence is 16 residues long. V was cut by 6 bases and J by 0 bases, with 15 bases left in between. The CDR3 sequence: CASSRMGTSSGNTIYF. For the CDR3, the DNA is TGTGCCAGCAGTCGGATGGGAACTAGCTCTGGAAACACCATATATTTT.

A few counts support this clonotype. V and J are TRBV11-2 and TRBJ2-3, with 7 nucleotides matching TRBD2. Trimming removed 1 base from V and 4 bases from J; junction bases left unmatched: 5. Germline CDR1 reads SGHAT; CDR2 reads FQNNGV. The CDR3 totals 15 residues. The CDR3 sequence: CASSLGASGPDTQYF. DNA of the CDR3: TGTGCCAGCAGCTTAGGAGCTAGCGGCCCAGATACGCAGTATTTT.

The chain uses TRBV6-5 and TRBJ1-6, with 7 positions matching TRBD1. Germline-derived CDR1 and CDR2 are MNHEY and SVGAGI. The CDR3 totals 17 residues. V lost 0 bases, J lost 9 bases, and 11 bases stayed unmatched. The CDR3 DNA is TGTGCCAGCAGTTACTCGCGGAACAGGGGAGGAGGTTCACCCCTCCACTTT. Amino acids: CASSYSRNRGGGSPLHF.

The genes are TRBV30 and TRBJ2-2; either TRBD1 or TRBD2 may fit D (5 bases each). Germline-derived CDR1 and CDR2 are GTSNPN and SVGIG (reference sequence). CDR3 length: 14 residues. V gave up 3 bases and J gave up 4 bases, with 12 bases separating them. CDR3 coding DNA: TGTGCCTGGAGCGGGACGGGATTCACCGGGGAGCTGTTTTTT. This sequence encodes CAWSGTGFTGELFF. The whole variable domain, remainder taken from reference TRBV30 and TRBJ2-2, is SQTIHQWPATLVQPVGSPLSLECTVEGTSNPNLYWYRQAAGRGLQLLFYSVGIGQISSEVPQNLSASRPQDRQFILSSKKLLLSDSGFYLCAWSGTGFTGELFFGEGSRLTVL.

This clonotype was counted at least ten times. V usage is TRBV10-3 and J usage is TRBJ2-3; 11 positions match TRBD1. This CDR3 is built from 15 residues. V lost 4 bases to trimming and J lost 4 bases; unmatched junction nucleotides: 4. Per germline, CDR1 ENHRY and CDR2 SYGVKD. This chain's CDR3 is CAISAPGQGADTQYF. CDR3 in DNA: TGTGCCATCAGTGCACCGGGACAGGGGGCAGATACGCAGTATTTT.

This sequence joins TRBV7-9 and TRBJ1-1; 8 bases are a match to TRBD1. Germline lookup yields CDR1 SEHNR and CDR2 FQNEAQ (reference sequence). The CDR3 length is 13 residues. V lost 5 bases and J lost 8; bases outside the gene matches: 7. CDR3 loop: CASSRTGLSEAFF. The CDR3 bases are TGTGCCAGCAGCCGGACAGGGCTCTCCGAAGCTTTCTTT.

This clonotype was detected a few times. V is TRBV20-1 and J is TRBJ2-5, with 8 bases identical to TRBD2. Germline CDR1 DFQATT, CDR2 SNEGSKA (reference sequence). The CDR3 loop spans 14 amino acids. After removal of 8 bases from V and 4 bases from J, the junction contained 12 bases not matched to a gene. CDR3 protein: CSQVGSGAGETQYF. The CDR3 DNA reads as TGCAGTCAAGTTGGTAGCGGGGCGGGAGAGACCCAGTACTTC.

This clonotype was counted only a few times. This chain connects TRBV28 to TRBJ1-2; D is uncertain. CDR1 and CDR2 from the germline V gene are MDHEN and SYDVKM. Trimming shortened V by 2 bases and J by 8 bases, and 9 bases separated the two germline ends. The CDR3 has 12 residues. CDR3 loop: CASSLPRGGYTF. The CDR3 DNA follows: TGTGCCAGCAGTTTACCAAGAGGAGGCTACACCTTC.

The table lists this clonotype with a few counts. The V call is TRBV18, the J call TRBJ2-3; the match to TRBD1 covers 8 bases. CDR3 length: 20 residues. With 2 bases clipped from V and 4 bases from J, the junction kept 20 bases outside the gene matches. Germline V gene lookup returns CDR1 KGHSH and CDR2 LQKENI. CDR3 nucleotide sequence: TGTGCCAGCTCACCATCGCGACAGGGGATAGATGGTGGTCTTTCAGATACGCAGTATTTT. Its translation is CASSPSRQGIDGGLSDTQYF.

The V call is TRBV20-1, the J call TRBJ2-5; the D gene is possibly TRBD1 (6 bases). This CDR3 spans 13 amino acids. Germline CDR1 is DFQATT and CDR2 is SNEGSKA (reference sequence). V shed 4 bases and J shed 5 bases, with 14 bases lying between them. CDR3 loop: CSAKTGRGETQYF. CDR3 bases: TGCAGTGCTAAGACAGGTCGAGGGGAGACCCAGTACTTC.

The V and J genes are TRBV24-1 and TRBJ2-1, with a possible D match to TRBD2 (5 bases). Germline V gives CDR1 KGHDR, CDR2 SFDVKD. This CDR3 region has 15 residues. Trimming left V 5 bases short and J 0 bases short, with 10 bases between. The CDR3 DNA follows: TGTGCCACCAGTGTTCCGGGGAGCTCCTACAATGAGCAGTTCTTC. The encoded protein is CATSVPGSSYNEQFF.

In this sample, this clonotype turned up a few times. This rearrangement joins TRBV5-5 to TRBJ2-2, with 7 bases fitting TRBD1. There are 17 residues in the CDR3. Unmatched junction bases numbered 7, after V lost 1 base and J lost 1 base. Germline CDR1 reads SGHKS; CDR2 reads YYEKEE (reference sequence). This chain's CDR3 is CASSLRPSGGNTGELFF. The CDR3, as DNA: TGTGCCAGCAGCTTGAGACCATCAGGGGGGAACACCGGGGAGCTGTTTTTT.

This clonotype was observed a few times. This CDR3 reads CASSSVRVSEQFF. CDR3 DNA sequence: TGTGCCAGCAGTTCGGTCAGGGTGAGTGAGCAGTTCTTC. The rearrangement links TRBV6-2 or TRBV6-3 to TRBJ2-1; D is perhaps TRBD1 (5 bases). Trimming stripped 4 bases from V and 9 bases from J, with 13 bases between. The CDR3 runs to 13 residues. Per germline, CDR1 MNHEY and CDR2 SVGEGT.

The rearrangement links TRBV20-1 to TRBJ2-3, with 9 bases lining up with TRBD2. Germline CDR1 DFQATT, CDR2 SNEGSKA (reference sequence). The CDR3 length is 15 residues. V shed 6 bases and J 2 bases; nucleotides not matched to a gene: 9. The CDR3 DNA reads as TGCAGTGCCCCGAGGCCTAGCGGGGCCACAGATACGCAGTATTTT. As protein: CSAPRPSGATDTQYF.

This clonotype showed up just a few times. The CDR3 DNA reads TGCAGCGCCTCACAAGGGGAGACCCAGTACTTC. It specifies CSASQGETQYF. This rearrangement joins TRBV29-1 to TRBJ2-5; D not certain. Trimming stripped 7 bases from V and 5 bases from J, with 11 bases between. Germline V gene sequence: CDR1 SQVTM, CDR2 ANQGSEA. CDR3 length: 11 residues.

V and J are TRBV7-9 and TRBJ2-3, with D perhaps assigned TRBD1 or TRBD2 (5 bases each). CDR3 length equals 16 residues. The germline V gene encodes CDR1 SEHNR and CDR2 FQNEAQ (reference sequence). V lost 5 bases, J lost 1 base, and 16 bases lay in between. The CDR3 loop reads CASSPRGETGTDTQYF. The CDR3 DNA is TGTGCCAGCAGCCCCCGGGGTGAGACAGGCACAGATACGCAGTATTTT. Looking up the rest from reference TRBV7-9 and TRBJ2-3 gives the full variable domain: DTGVSQNPRHKITKRGQNVTFRCDPISEHNRLYWYRQTLGQGPEFLTYFQNEAQLEKSRLLSDRFSAERPKGSFSTLEIQRTEQGDSAMYLCASSPRGETGTDTQYFGPGTRLTVL.

This clonotype has more than one count but fewer than ten. This chain links TRBV28 with TRBJ1-1; 8 bases match TRBD1. CDR3 size: 15 residues. Germline CDR1 reads MDHEN; CDR2 reads SYDVKM. With 5 bases clipped from V and 1 base from J, the junction kept 6 bases outside the gene matches. The CDR3 bases are TGTGCCAGCAGTCTCCGGACAGGGAAGAACACTGAAGCTTTCTTT. It is translated as CASSLRTGKNTEAFF.

The rearrangement links TRBV5-1 to TRBJ1-3, with D hard to call. The ends were cut back, 1 base at V and 4 bases at J, with 9 bases in the middle. This CDR3 contains 14 residues. The germline V gene encodes CDR1 SGHRS and CDR2 YFSETQ. CDR3: CASSLTSGGNTIYF. DNA for the CDR3: TGCGCCAGCAGCTTGACGTCCGGAGGAAACACCATATATTTT.

There are a few counts of this clonotype. The chain combines TRBV19 with TRBJ1-1; a weak D match, TRBD1 (5 bases). CDR3 size: 15 residues. The germline gives CDR1 LNHDA, CDR2 SQIVND (reference sequence). V was cut by 5 bases and J by 3 bases, with 16 bases left in between. The CDR3 DNA sequence: TGTGCCAGTAGTCCGGGGGGACTCAAAGACACTGAAGCTTTCTTT. Protein: CASSPGGLKDTEAFF.

The gene calls are TRBV12-3 or TRBV12-4 and TRBJ2-1, with unresolved D. The V and J ends lost 4 bases and 9 bases respectively, with 7 bases between them. The CDR3 totals 11 residues. The CDR3 nucleotides are TGTGCCAGCAGTTCAGGTATTGAGCAGTTCTTC. Residues: CASSSGIEQFF.

The rearrangement joins TRBV5-1 to TRBJ1-2, with 9 bases aligning to TRBD1. The junction had 7 bases not matched to a gene; V was cut back by 4 bases and J by 6 bases. The length of the CDR3 is 14 residues. The V gene's germline CDR1 is SGHRS and CDR2 YFSETQ. The CDR3 sequence is CASSRTQGADGYTF. The CDR3 DNA follows: TGCGCCAGCAGCAGAACACAGGGGGCTGATGGCTACACCTTC.

The chain employs TRBV7-9 and TRBJ2-7, with unresolved D. The CDR3 has 13 residues. Germline V CDR1 and CDR2: SEHNR, FQNEAQ (reference sequence). Trimming stripped 5 bases from V and 4 bases from J, with 12 bases between. This CDR3 is CASSLEVQYEQYF. The CDR3 DNA follows: TGTGCCAGCAGCCTAGAGGTACAGTACGAGCAGTACTTC.

V is TRBV15 and J is TRBJ1-2, with 10 positions matching TRBD1. Germline CDR1 is LNHNV and CDR2 is YYDKDF (reference sequence). The CDR3 runs to 19 residues. V lost 3 bases and J lost 0; bases outside the gene matches: 13. CDR3 loop: CATSRYSGTGVASNYGYTF. The CDR3 bases are TGTGCCACCAGCAGGTACTCCGGGACAGGGGTCGCCTCTAACTATGGCTACACCTTC.